A single sample gave rise to the 9 T cell receptor beta chains below, sequenced in a study of blood T cells in healthy people across ages. Next came a second PCR, run for about 6 to 12 cycles, which used a sample-barcoded 5' primer along with a J-beta primer mix. One entry per CDR3 protein, called by TCRdb with MiXCR from the 5' RACE reads. The sample holds some 750,000 distinct CDR3 sequences, about a fifth seen once. Specimen: blood. The receptors stem from a man in his sixties or seventies in good health.

This rearrangement joins TRBV24-1 to TRBJ1-5, with TRBD1 identical over 9 bases. The CDR3 length is 12 residues. CDR1 is KGHDR and CDR2 is SFDVKD in the germline V gene. J was trimmed by 11 bases and V by 5 bases; bases with no gene match: 3. CDR3 DNA sequence: TGTGCCACCAGTGGGGGACAGGGAGCCCAGCATTTT. It specifies CATSGGQGAQHF.

The chain recombines TRBV6-5 with TRBJ1-4; D is unclear. Trimming shortened V by 3 bases and J by 6 bases, and 11 bases separated the two germline ends. This CDR3 is 14 amino acids long. Germline loops: CDR1 MNHEY, CDR2 SVGAGI. The CDR3 spells CASSYSAVYEKLFF. In nucleotides, the CDR3 is TGTGCCAGCAGTTATTCTGCAGTCTATGAAAAACTGTTTTTT.

This clonotype has only a few counts. A single base separates this from a much larger clone, so it may be a read error. The V gene is TRBV7-9, the J gene TRBJ1-1; the D is unclear. The CDR3 length is 11 residues. The germline CDR1 and CDR2 sequences are SEHNR and FQNEAQ (reference sequence). CDR3 nucleotides: TGTACCAGCCGGGGGAACACTGAAGCTTTCTTT. Translation: CTSRGNTEAFF.

V is TRBV10-3 and J is TRBJ2-2; TRBD2 aligns across 7 bases. Germline loops: CDR1 ENHRY, CDR2 SYGVKD. V lost 6 bases, J lost 1 base, and 2 bases stayed unmatched. The CDR3 covers 14 residues. CDR3 in amino acids: CAIRERENTGELFF. CDR3 coding DNA: TGTGCCATCAGGGAGCGGGAGAACACCGGGGAGCTGTTTTTT.

The J gene is TRBJ2-5, the V gene TRBV7-2, with a tentative D call TRBD2 (5 bases). The end of the DNA fits TRBJ2-7 better, so the J call may be wrong. The length of the CDR3 is 14 residues. Germline CDR1 is SGHTA and CDR2 is FQGNSA. CDR3 DNA: TGTGCCAGCAGCTTAGACAGCGGACCCTACGAGCAGTACGTC. Amino acids: CASSLDSGPYEQYV.

Concerning this clonotype itself: An end of the junction differs from the germline gene, which may be a read error. The chain links TRBV14 to TRBJ2-7, with 9 bases aligning to TRBD2. The germline V gene has CDR1 SGHDN and CDR2 FVKESK. The CDR3 runs to 15 residues. The CDR3 bases are TGCGCCAGCAGCCAAGATAGCGGGAGCGCCTACGAGCAGTACTTC. Protein: CASSQDSGSAYEQYF.

J is TRBJ1-6 and V is TRBV7-9; TRBD1 is a possible D gene (5 bases). Trimming pared 4 bases from V and 10 bases from J, leaving 14 bases between. CDR1 is SEHNR and CDR2 is FQNEAQ in the germline V gene (reference sequence). CDR3 length: 14 residues. CDR3 in amino acids: CASSWEQGGSPLHF. CDR3 in DNA: TGTGCCAGCAGCTGGGAGCAGGGTGGGTCACCCCTCCACTTT.

This clonotype appeared many times. The chain has TRBV18 and TRBJ2-7; D possibly matches TRBD1 or TRBD2 (5 bases each). CDR1 is KGHSH and CDR2 is LQKENI in the germline V gene. Trimming stripped 3 bases from V and 7 bases from J, with 13 bases between. This CDR3 is 13 amino acids long. CDR3 sequence reads: CASSPGPTGEQYV. The CDR3 nucleotides read TGTGCCAGCTCACCGGGACCGACGGGGGAGCAGTACGTC.

This clonotype was detected only a few times. This rearrangement joins TRBV15 to TRBJ2-5; TRBD1 agrees at 9 bases. The better agreement between TRBJ2-7 and the DNA end casts doubt on the J call. The CDR3 length is 15 residues. The germline V gene has CDR1 LNHNV and CDR2 YYDKDF (reference sequence). CDR3 protein: CATSREGQGPYEQYF. CDR3 sequence (DNA): TGTGCCACCAGCAGAGAGGGACAGGGACCCTACGAGCAGTACTTC.